The clone carrying this T cell receptor (beta chain) was seen once. This entry comes from a study of blood T cell repertoires in COVID-19. Study details: Samples representing acute and convalescent COVID-19 were sourced from the United States, Italy and Spain. The cDNA or gDNA used as material had been derived from T cells, B-cell-depleted T cells, or PBMCs.

The CDR3 runs 14 residues. CDR1 is LNHDA, CDR2 SQIVND, per germline (reference sequence). The ends were cut back, 1 base at V and 1 base at J, with 8 bases in the middle. Source study methods: The assay estimated nucleated cells by amplifying reference gene primers. Profiled with immunoSEQ multiplex PCR; TCRdb holds only in-frame clones, not every one. The DNA gave D and trimming, while V, J and clone size come from that table. Among approximately 100,000 clones listed, more than 80% were seen once. The sample taken for sequencing was peripheral blood. The chain links TRBV19 to TRBJ2-7; D remains unclear. The source of this sequence is a human donor in a cohort sampled during active COVID-19. The CDR3 loop is CASSIGGASYEQYF. CDR3 in DNA: TGTGCCAGTAGTATAGGTGGAGCATCCTACGAGCAGTACTTC.